The rows below give T cell receptor beta chains drawn from one sample of a study of blood T cells in healthy people across ages. TCRdb ran MiXCR on the 5' RACE reads and lists one entry per CDR3 protein. The sample holds roughly 680,000 distinct CDR3 sequences, 40% to 65% seen once. The sample was blood. These receptors all stem from a woman older than 75 in good health. CDR3s include the opening cysteine and the closing phenylalanine or tryptophan. Fields, in order: D gene, V gene, J gene, clone size, CDR3 protein, CDR3 DNA. A D gene is named only where the DNA matches it firmly. Some rows mark clone size as missing; the rest say once, few, many or name a class of expanded clone.

-	TRBV20-1	TRBJ2-5	many	CSARDRDRRETQYF	TGCAGTGCTAGAGACAGGGACCGACGGGAGACCCAGTACTTC
-	TRBV29-1	TRBJ2-3	-	CSWRVTDTQYF	TGCAGCTGGAGGGTCACAGATACGCAGTATTTT
-	TRBV24-1	TRBJ2-3	-	CATSLGQGIDTQYF	TGTGCCACCAGTTTAGGGCAGGGGATAGATACGCAGTATTTT
TRBD2	TRBV7-9	TRBJ2-3	-	CASSFGIGGVSDTQYF	TGTGCCAGCAGCTTTGGAATCGGGGGGGTTTCAGATACGCAGTATTTT
-	TRBV18	TRBJ2-5	once	CASSPVLGETQYF	TGTGCCAGCTCACCAGTCCTCGGCGAGACCCAGTACTTC
-	TRBV7-2	TRBJ2-7	-	CASSLAVTYEQYF	TGTGCCAGCAGCTTAGCGGTTACCTACGAGCAGTACTTC
-	TRBV7-2	TRBJ2-4	once	CASSLDGGNKNIQYF	TGTGCCAGCAGCTTAGACGGCGGGAACAAAAACATTCAGTACTTC
-	TRBV29-1	TRBJ1-1	many	CSVAAQHTEAFF	TGCAGCGTTGCCGCACAGCACACTGAAGCTTTCTTT
-	TRBV10-3	TRBJ2-3	-	CAIKVGRGESETQYF	TGTGCCATCAAGGTCGGGCGGGGTGAATCAGAGACGCAGTATTTT
-	TRBV7-8	TRBJ2-1	-	CASSLSSNYNEQFF	TGTGCCAGCAGCTTATCCAGTAATTACAATGAGCAGTTCTTC
TRBD1	TRBV20-1	TRBJ1-3	few	CSAGLTGGNTIYF	TGCAGTGCTGGCCTGACAGGGGGAAACACCATATATTTT
TRBD2	TRBV5-1	TRBJ2-7	-	CASSLLTSGVETQYF	TGCGCCAGCAGCTTGCTTACTAGCGGGGTTGAGACTCAGTACTTC
TRBD1	TRBV10-3	TRBJ2-3	-	CAIRGTASTDTQYF	TGTGCCATCAGGGGGACAGCCAGCACAGATACGCAGTATTTT
-	TRBV4-3	TRBJ2-3	-	CASSQEPGTFPDTQYF	TGCGCCAGCAGCCAAGAGCCCGGGACTTTCCCAGATACGCAGTATTTT
-	TRBV5-1	TRBJ2-1	few	CASSLEGTYNEQFF	TGCGCCAGCAGCTTGGAGGGTACCTACAATGAGCAGTTCTTC
TRBD1	TRBV18	TRBJ1-6	-	CASASIGTGLSPLHF	TGTGCCAGCGCTAGTATCGGGACAGGCCTTTCACCCCTCCACTTT
-	TRBV6-5	TRBJ2-3	-	CASSPPGGRLDTQYF	TGTGCCAGCAGTCCCCCCGGAGGGCGTCTCGATACGCAGTATTTT
TRBD1	TRBV5-1	TRBJ1-2	-	CASSQDRGGDGYTF	TGCGCCAGCAGCCAGGACAGGGGGGGAGATGGCTACACCTTC
TRBD2	TRBV3-1	TRBJ2-1	-	CASSPALAGGGNEQFF	TGTGCCAGCAGCCCCGCCCTAGCGGGGGGTGGGAATGAGCAGTTCTTC
TRBD2	TRBV12-3/TRBV12-4	TRBJ2-3	-	CASSHASGSMGPTDTQYF	TGTGCCAGCAGCCATGCTAGCGGGAGTATGGGCCCCACAGATACGCAGTATTTT
TRBD1	TRBV6-5	TRBJ2-5	-	CASRSGTGRETQYF	TGTGCCAGCAGATCCGGGACAGGGAGAGAGACCCAGTACTTC
-	TRBV5-6	TRBJ2-5	many	CASSLGGPGETQYF	TGTGCCAGCAGCTTGGGAGGGCCGGGAGAGACCCAGTACTTC
TRBD1	TRBV12-3/TRBV12-4	TRBJ2-7	-	CASSSGQFSYEQYF	TGTGCCAGCAGTTCGGGACAGTTCTCCTACGAGCAGTACTTC
TRBD2	TRBV5-1	TRBJ2-7	many	CASSLGLAGSSYEQYF	TGCGCCAGCAGCTTGGGCCTAGCGGGGAGCTCCTACGAGCAGTACTTC
-	TRBV7-9	TRBJ2-1	few	CASSLAEGGNEQFF	TGTGCCAGCAGCTTAGCCGAGGGGGGCAATGAGCAGTTCTTC
TRBD1	TRBV20-1	TRBJ1-2	-	CSARDPDPRDRANYGYTF	TGCAGTGCTAGAGACCCTGACCCAAGGGACAGGGCTAACTATGGCTACACCTTC
TRBD2	TRBV27	TRBJ2-3	-	CASSLSFPGLATDTQYF	TGTGCCAGCAGTTTATCCTTCCCCGGACTAGCTACAGATACGCAGTATTTT
-	TRBV7-9	TRBJ2-5	-	CASRGVETQYF	TGTGCCAGCCGAGGGGTGGAGACCCAGTACTTC
TRBD2	TRBV6-6	TRBJ2-7	-	CASQREGGVYEQYF	TGTGCCAGCCAACGGGAGGGAGGGGTCTACGAGCAGTACTTC
-	TRBV9	TRBJ2-7	-	CASSTSPRGAYNEQYF	TGTGCCAGCAGCACCAGCCCACGGGGCGCCTACAATGAGCAGTACTTC
-	TRBV12-3/TRBV12-4	TRBJ2-7	many	CASSFSEGAGHEQYF	TGTGCCAGCAGTTTTTCGGAGGGCGCGGGACACGAGCAGTACTTC
-	TRBV12-3/TRBV12-4	TRBJ2-3	-	CASSFWSRVRTDVEYF	TGTGCCAGCAGTTTCTGGTCTAGAGTGAGAACAGATGTGGAGTATTTT
-	TRBV7-2	TRBJ2-5	-	CASSSQGLLGTQYF	TGTGCCAGCAGTTCCCAGGGACTTCTGGGGACCCAGTACTTC
TRBD1	TRBV5-1	TRBJ1-1	-	CASSRDRGKTEAFF	TGCGCCAGCAGTAGGGACAGGGGGAAAACTGAAGCTTTCTTT
-	TRBV25-1	TRBJ2-1	-	CASSLVGRGAYNEQFF	TGTGCCAGCAGCCTTGTAGGCAGGGGTGCTTACAATGAGCAGTTCTTC
TRBD1	TRBV20-1	TRBJ1-1	few	CSASIGDRPNLEAFF	TGCAGTGCCTCGATTGGGGACAGGCCGAACCTTGAAGCTTTCTTT
-	TRBV4-3	TRBJ1-4	-	CASSLQGFGEKLFF	TGCGCCAGCAGCCTACAGGGTTTTGGGGAAAAACTGTTTTTT
TRBD2	TRBV6-5	TRBJ2-3	many	CASSSQSGRTDTQYF	TGTGCCAGCAGTTCTCAATCCGGGAGGACAGATACGCAGTATTTT
-	TRBV12-3/TRBV12-4	TRBJ2-1	many	CASTALAGGGYNEQFF	TGTGCCAGCACCGCCCTTGCGGGTGGGGGATACAATGAGCAGTTCTTC
-	TRBV12-3/TRBV12-4	TRBJ1-1	-	CASSFRFVYRANTEAFF	TGTGCCAGCAGTTTTCGATTTGTTTACAGGGCGAACACTGAAGCTTTCTTT